This TCR beta chain was captured by sequencing in a study of T cell responses to AZD1222 COVID-19 vaccine. As for the study in general: Pooling was applied to second doses at about 4 or about 12 weeks. Study-level findings and limits: After two AZD1222 doses, spike-specific TCR breadth and depth rose versus day 0. In all cases, repertoires were sampled only after the peak T cell response. As reported, nearly half of all spike-specific TCRs target variant regions that are unmutated.

V lost 6 bases, J lost 2 bases, and 10 bases stayed unmatched. The CDR3 has 16 residues. Germline values: CDR1 MNHEY, CDR2 SVGEGT. Produced via immunoSEQ multiplex PCR; TCRdb's table is partial and in-frame only. The sample has about 98,000 clones, about 88% seen once. As regards this clone: The antigen is not known.

The chain links TRBV6-2 or TRBV6-3 to TRBJ2-5, with 9 bases aligning to TRBD2. The source was peripheral blood, collected on day 0 of AZD1222 vaccination. This receptor was identified in an adult in good health. In nucleotides, the CDR3 is TGTGCCAGCAGCCCTCGGAGCGGGGGGCGTCAAGAGACCCAGTACTTC. The encoded protein is CASSPRSGGRQETQYF.